The present T cell receptor beta chain was sequenced within a study of OX40 agonist ivuxolimab in advanced cancers. Study results and limitations: Low normalized T-cell clonal expansion was additionally recorded for some nonresponders.

Repertoires were generated with immunoSEQ multiplex PCR, while TCRdb's copy carries only in-frame clones and drops some. The table includes under 50,000 clones, about 80% detected once. Details on this clone: Its antigen is not known.

The CDR3 has 12 amino acids. Germline-derived CDR1 and CDR2 are MRHNA and SNTAGT. J gave up 15 bases and V 2 bases, and 5 bases lay outside the gene matches. J is TRBJ2-1 and V is TRBV6-4; TRBD2 agrees at 9 bases. Sequenced here: CD4+ or CD8+ T cells sorted from blood, sampled in a trial of the OX40 agonist ivuxolimab. This sequence originates from an adult with an advanced solid tumor such as melanoma, head and neck, liver or kidney cancer. The CDR3 sequence is CASSDTSGRSFF. For the CDR3, the DNA is TGTGCCAGCAGTGACACGAGCGGGAGGTCGTTCTTC.